The 4 T cell receptor beta chains below all came from one sample that was sequenced in a study of post-analysis software for immune sequencing data. Overall study results and limits: In patients, five TRBV segments were more frequent than in controls, with TRBV5-6, TRBV5-1 and TRBV20-1 among them.

For these TCRs, the target antigens are not known. cDNA libraries of TCR beta carried unique molecular identifiers. TCRdb passed the PCR reads through MiXCR, listing each CDR3 protein once. The sample holds about 380,000 distinct CDR3 sequences, around a third seen once. The material sequenced was blood. The receptors shown here come from a girl aged 5 to 17 with multiple sclerosis.

This rearrangement joins TRBV25-1 to TRBJ1-6; 7 nucleotides align to TRBD1. The CDR3 covers 15 residues. Germline CDR1 reads MGHDK; CDR2 reads SYGVNS. The CDR3 spells CDGGRGKSYNSPLHF. The CDR3, as DNA: TGTGACGGGGGCAGGGGGAAATCCTATAATTCACCCCTCCACTTT.

This clonotype was picked up a small number of times. CDR3 loop: CSGASQGASTEAFF. The CDR3 DNA is TGCAGTGGCGCATCTCAGGGGGCGAGCACTGAAGCTTTCTTT. The rearrangement links TRBV20-1 to TRBJ1-1; 8 bases fit TRBD1. The germline V gene has CDR1 DFQATT and CDR2 SNEGSKA (reference sequence). J gave up 4 bases and V 7 bases, and 11 bases lay outside the gene matches. The CDR3 contains 14 residues.

CDR3 region: CASSQARDLAKNIQYF. The CDR3 DNA reads TGTGCCAGCAGCCAAGCTCGAGACTTAGCCAAAAACATTCAGTACTTC. The J gene is TRBJ2-4, the V gene TRBV4-2, with D unclear. The CDR3 loop spans 16 amino acids. The ends were cut back, 1 base at V and 0 bases at J, with 10 bases in the middle. From germline, CDR1 is LGHNA and CDR2 YNFKEQ.

This clonotype was observed a few times. The V gene is TRBV6-2 or TRBV6-3, the J gene TRBJ2-7; 11 nucleotides match TRBD2. CDR1 and CDR2 (germline): MNHEY, SVGEGT. CDR3 length: 15 amino acids. Trimming removed 5 bases from V and 6 bases from J; junction bases left unmatched: 9. The CDR3 region is CASSRTSGHVPEQYF. The DNA for the CDR3 is TGTGCCAGCAGTCGGACTAGCGGGCATGTCCCCGAGCAGTACTTC.